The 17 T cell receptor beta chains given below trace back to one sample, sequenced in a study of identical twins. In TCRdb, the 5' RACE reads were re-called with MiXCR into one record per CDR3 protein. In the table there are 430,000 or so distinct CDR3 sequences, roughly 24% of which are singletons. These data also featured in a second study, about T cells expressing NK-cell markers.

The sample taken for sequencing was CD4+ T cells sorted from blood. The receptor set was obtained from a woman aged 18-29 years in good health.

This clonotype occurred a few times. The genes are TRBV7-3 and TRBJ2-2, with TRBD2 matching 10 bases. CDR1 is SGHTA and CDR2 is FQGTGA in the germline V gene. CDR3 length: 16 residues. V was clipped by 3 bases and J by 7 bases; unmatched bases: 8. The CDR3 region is CASSFSSGGAVGELFF. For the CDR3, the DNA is TGTGCCAGCAGCTTCTCCAGCGGGGGGGCCGTCGGGGAGCTGTTTTTT.

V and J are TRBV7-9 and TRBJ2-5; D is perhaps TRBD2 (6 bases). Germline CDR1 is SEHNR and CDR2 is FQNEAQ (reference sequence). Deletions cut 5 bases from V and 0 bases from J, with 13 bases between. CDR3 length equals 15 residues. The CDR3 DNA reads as TGTGCCAGCAGCCCAACGGGACTGTACCAAGAGACCCAGTACTTC. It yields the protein CASSPTGLYQETQYF.

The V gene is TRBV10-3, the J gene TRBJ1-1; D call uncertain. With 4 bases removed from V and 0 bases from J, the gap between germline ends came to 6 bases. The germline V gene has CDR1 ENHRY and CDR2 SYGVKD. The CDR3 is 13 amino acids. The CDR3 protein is CAISVQLNTEAFF. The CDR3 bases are TGTGCCATCAGTGTACAGTTGAACACTGAAGCTTTCTTT.

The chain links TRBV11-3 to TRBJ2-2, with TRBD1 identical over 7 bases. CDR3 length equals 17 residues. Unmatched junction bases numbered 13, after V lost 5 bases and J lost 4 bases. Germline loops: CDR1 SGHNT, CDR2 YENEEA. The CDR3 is CASSLTDRVAATGELFF. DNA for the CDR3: TGTGCCAGCAGCCTAACTGACAGGGTGGCGGCCACCGGGGAGCTGTTTTTT.

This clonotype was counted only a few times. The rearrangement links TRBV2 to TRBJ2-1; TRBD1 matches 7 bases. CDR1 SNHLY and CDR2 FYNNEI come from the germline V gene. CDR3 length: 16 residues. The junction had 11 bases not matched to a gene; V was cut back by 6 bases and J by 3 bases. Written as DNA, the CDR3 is TGTGCCAGCAGAAGATCGGGACAGTCGGGCTACAATGAGCAGTTCTTC. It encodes CASRRSGQSGYNEQFF.

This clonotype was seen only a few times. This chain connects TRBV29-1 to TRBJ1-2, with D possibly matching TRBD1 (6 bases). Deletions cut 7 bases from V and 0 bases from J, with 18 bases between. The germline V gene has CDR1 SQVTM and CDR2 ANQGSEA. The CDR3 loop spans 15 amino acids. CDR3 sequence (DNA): TGCAGCGCCATGGGACACGGGAATTCTAACTATGGCTACACCTTC. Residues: CSAMGHGNSNYGYTF.

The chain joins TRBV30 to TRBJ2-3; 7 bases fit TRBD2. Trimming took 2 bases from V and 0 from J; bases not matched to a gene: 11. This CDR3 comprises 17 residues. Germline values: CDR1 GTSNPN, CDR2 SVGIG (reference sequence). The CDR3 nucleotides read TGTGCCTGGAGTCGGGGGGTAACCCCCCACAGCACAGATACGCAGTATTTT. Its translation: CAWSRGVTPHSTDTQYF.

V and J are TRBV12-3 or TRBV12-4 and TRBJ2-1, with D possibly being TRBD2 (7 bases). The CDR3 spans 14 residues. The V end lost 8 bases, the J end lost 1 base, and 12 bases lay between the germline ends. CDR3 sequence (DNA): TGTGCCAGCTTTGAGGGGGGGTCCTACAATGAGCAGTTCTTC. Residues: CASFEGGSYNEQFF.

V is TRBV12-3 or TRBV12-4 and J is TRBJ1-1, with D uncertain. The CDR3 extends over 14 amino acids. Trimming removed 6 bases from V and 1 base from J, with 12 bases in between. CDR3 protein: CASSLGKWNTEAFF. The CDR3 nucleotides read TGTGCCAGCAGCCTGGGGAAATGGAACACTGAAGCTTTCTTT.

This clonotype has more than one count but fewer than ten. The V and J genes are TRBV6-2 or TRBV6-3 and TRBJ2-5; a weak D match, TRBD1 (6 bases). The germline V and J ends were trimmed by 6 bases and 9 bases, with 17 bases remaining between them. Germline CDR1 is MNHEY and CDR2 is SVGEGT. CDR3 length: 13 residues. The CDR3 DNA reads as TGTGCCAGCAGCTACGGACGACCAGGGGCCCAGTACTTC. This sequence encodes CASSYGRPGAQYF.

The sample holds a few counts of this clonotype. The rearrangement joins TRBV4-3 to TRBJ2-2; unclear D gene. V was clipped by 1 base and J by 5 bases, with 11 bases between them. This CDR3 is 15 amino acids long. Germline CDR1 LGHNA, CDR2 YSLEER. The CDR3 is CASSQAELGTGELFF. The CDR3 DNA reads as TGCGCCAGCAGCCAAGCAGAGTTGGGAACCGGGGAGCTGTTTTTT.

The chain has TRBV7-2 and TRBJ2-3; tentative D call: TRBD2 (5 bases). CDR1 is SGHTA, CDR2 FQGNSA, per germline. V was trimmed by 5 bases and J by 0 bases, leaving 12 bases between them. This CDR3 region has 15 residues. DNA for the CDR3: TGTGCCAGCAGCGGGAGAGGATTTAGCACAGATACGCAGTATTTT. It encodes CASSGRGFSTDTQYF. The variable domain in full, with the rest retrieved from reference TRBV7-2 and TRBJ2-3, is GAGVSQSPSNKVTEKGKDVELRCDPISGHTALYWYRQSLGQGLEFLIYFQGNSAPDKSGLPSDRFSAERTGGSVSTLTIQRTQQEDSAVYLCASSGRGFSTDTQYFGPGTRLTVL.

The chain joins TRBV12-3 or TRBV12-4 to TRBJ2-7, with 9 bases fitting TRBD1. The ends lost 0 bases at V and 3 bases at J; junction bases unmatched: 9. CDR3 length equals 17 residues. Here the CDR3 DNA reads TGTGCCAGCAGTTTAGCCCTCTCGACAGGGGGACGCTACGAGCAGTACTTC. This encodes CASSLALSTGGRYEQYF.

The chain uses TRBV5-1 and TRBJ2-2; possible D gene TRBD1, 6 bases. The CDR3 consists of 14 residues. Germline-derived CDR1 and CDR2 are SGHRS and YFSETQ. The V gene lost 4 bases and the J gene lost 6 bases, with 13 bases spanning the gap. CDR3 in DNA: TGCGCCAGCAGCAACGTACAGGGACCCGGGGAGCTGTTTTTT. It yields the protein CASSNVQGPGELFF.

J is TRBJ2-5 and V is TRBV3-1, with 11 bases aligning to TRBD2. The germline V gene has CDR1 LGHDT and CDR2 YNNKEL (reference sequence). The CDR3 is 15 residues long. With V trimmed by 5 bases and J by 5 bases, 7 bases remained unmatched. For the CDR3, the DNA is TGTGCCAGCAGCTCCGGGACTAGCGGTAGGGAGACCCAGTACTTC. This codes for CASSSGTSGRETQYF.

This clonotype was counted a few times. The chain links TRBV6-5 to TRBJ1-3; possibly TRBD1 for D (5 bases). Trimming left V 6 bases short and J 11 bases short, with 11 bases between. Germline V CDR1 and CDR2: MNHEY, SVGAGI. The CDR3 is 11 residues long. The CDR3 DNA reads TGTGCCAGCAGGTGGGGGGACGCCATATATTTT. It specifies CASRWGDAIYF.

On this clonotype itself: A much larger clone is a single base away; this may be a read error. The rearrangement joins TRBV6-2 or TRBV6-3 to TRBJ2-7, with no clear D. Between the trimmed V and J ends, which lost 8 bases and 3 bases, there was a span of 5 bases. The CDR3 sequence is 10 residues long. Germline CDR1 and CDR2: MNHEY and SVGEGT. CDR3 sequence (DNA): TGTGCCAGCCGCGACTACGAGCAGTACTTC. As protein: CASRDYEQYF.